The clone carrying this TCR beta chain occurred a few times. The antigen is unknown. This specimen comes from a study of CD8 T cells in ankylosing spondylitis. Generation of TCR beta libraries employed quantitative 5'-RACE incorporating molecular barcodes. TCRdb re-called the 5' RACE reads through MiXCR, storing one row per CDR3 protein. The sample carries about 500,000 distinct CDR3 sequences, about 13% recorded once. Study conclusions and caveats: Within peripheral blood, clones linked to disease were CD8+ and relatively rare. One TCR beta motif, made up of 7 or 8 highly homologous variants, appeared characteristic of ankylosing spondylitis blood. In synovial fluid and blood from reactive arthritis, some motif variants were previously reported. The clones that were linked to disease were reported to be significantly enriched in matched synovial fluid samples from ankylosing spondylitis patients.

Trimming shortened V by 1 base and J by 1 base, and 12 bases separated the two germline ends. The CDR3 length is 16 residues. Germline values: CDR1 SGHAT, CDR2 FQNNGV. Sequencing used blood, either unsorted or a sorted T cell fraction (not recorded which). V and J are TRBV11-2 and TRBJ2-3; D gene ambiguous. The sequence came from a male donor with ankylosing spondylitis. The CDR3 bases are TGTGCCAGCAGCTTAGTGGGTAGAACGGGCACAGATACGCAGTATTTT. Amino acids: CASSLVGRTGTDTQYF.